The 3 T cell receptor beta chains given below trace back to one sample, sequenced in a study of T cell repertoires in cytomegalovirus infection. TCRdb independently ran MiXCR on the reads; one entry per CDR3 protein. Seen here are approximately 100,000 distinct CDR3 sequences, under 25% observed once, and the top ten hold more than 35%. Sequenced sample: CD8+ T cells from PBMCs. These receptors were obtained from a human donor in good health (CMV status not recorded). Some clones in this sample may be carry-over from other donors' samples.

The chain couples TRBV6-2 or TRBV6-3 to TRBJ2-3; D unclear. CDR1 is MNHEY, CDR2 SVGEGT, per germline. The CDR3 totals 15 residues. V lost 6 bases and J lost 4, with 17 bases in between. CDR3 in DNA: TGTGCCAGCAGCTCGGCTACGACTCCGGCAGATACGCAGTATTTT. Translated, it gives CASSSATTPADTQYF.

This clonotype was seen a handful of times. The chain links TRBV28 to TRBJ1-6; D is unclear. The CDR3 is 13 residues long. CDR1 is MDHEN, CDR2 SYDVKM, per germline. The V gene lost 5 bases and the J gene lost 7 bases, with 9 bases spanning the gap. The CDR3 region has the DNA TGTGCCAGCAGTCCGCGGAGCAATTCACCCCTCCACTTT. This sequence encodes CASSPRSNSPLHF.

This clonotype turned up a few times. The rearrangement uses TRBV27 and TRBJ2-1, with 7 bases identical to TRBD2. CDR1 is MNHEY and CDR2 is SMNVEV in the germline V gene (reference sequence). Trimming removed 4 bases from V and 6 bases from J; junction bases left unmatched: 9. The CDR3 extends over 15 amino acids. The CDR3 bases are TGTGCCAGCAGTTCTAGCGGAACTTCGGGCAATGAGCAGTTCTTC. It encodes CASSSSGTSGNEQFF.